This TCR beta chain emerged from a study of cytomegalovirus exposure and HLA in healthy donors. Study-wide results and limits: Accurate HLA-A and HLA-B prediction from TCR beta sequences was reported for most subjects.

Each donor was healthy, and each was a bone marrow donor. A multiplex PCR was run with 60 Vbeta primers and 13 Jbeta primers. Repertoires were generated with immunoSEQ multiplex PCR, while TCRdb's copy carries only in-frame clones and drops some. Here the sample spans roughly 150,000 clones, about 80% being singletons. A remark on this clone: Antigen specificity is unknown.

The sequence derives from a woman in her 40s in good health and CMV-seronegative. Sequenced material: PBMCs.

The CDR3 DNA is TGTGCCAGCAGCTTAGCGGGAACAGGGCAGACCGGGGAGCTGTTTTTT. This encodes CASSLAGTGQTGELFF. This chain joins TRBV11-2 and TRBJ2-2, with D possibly matching TRBD1 (6 bases). The CDR3 is made up of 16 amino acids. Germline loops: CDR1 SGHAT, CDR2 FQNNGV. V was pared by 1 base and J by 5 bases, with 14 bases between.